The entry below describes one T cell receptor beta chain. The antigen is not known. Preparation of TRB cDNA libraries relied on 5' RACE carrying UMI labels. From its re-call of the 5' RACE reads, TCRdb lists each CDR3 protein once, without DNA. This sample's clone table lists approximately 100,000 distinct CDR3 sequences. This sample was taken from a study of CXCR3-negative and CXCR3-positive naive CD8 T cells. The germline V gene encodes CDR1 WNHNN and CDR2 SYGVQD (reference sequence). This CDR3 is 13 amino acids long. Cells that were CD45RO-CCR7+CD27+CD95- constituted naive CD8+ T cells. Findings and limits, study-wide: Naive subsets did not differ in surface CD5, and TRB CDR3 properties served to infer TCR strength. TRB CDR3s were more hydrophobic in CXCR3-positive than in CXCR3-negative naive cells. Diversity proved comparably high across both naive subsets and much lower in memory CD8+ cells.

Sequenced: naive CXCR3+ CD8+ T cells from blood. Subset meaning: CD45RO-CCR7+CD27+CD95- naive CD8+ T cells expressing CXCR3 (TNR3+). V and J are TRBV10-1 and TRBJ2-3; TCRdb lists TRBD1, though no DNA is available to test this call. This sequence was found in a human donor in good health. Some clones in this sample may be carry-over from other donors' samples. The chain's CDR3 is CASSESPGDTQYF.